A single sample is the source of the 7 T cell receptor beta chains below, sequenced in a study of multiple sclerosis patients with progressive multifocal leukoencephalopathy. Time point specified: before natalizumab initiation. The protocol was immunoSEQ multiplex PCR, while the TCRdb copy is restricted to in-frame clones and leaves out a portion. The profile shows under 40,000 clones, roughly 90% of them singletons. The sequenced sample consisted of PBMCs. The receptors derive from a human donor with multiple sclerosis.

This chain connects TRBV19 to TRBJ2-1; 10 nucleotides agree with TRBD2. Germline V CDR1 and CDR2: LNHDA, SQIVND (reference sequence). V trimming: 7 bases; J trimming: 6 bases; junction bases outside the gene matches: 6. The CDR3 extends over 14 amino acids. Written as DNA, the CDR3 is TGTGCCAGTAACCCGGGACTAGCGACCAATGAGCAGTTCTTC. Translated, it gives CASNPGLATNEQFF.

V gene TRBV10-1 combines with J gene TRBJ2-1; the D call may be TRBD1 or TRBD2 (5 bases each). Trimming shortened V by 2 bases and J by 9 bases, and 17 bases separated the two germline ends. This CDR3 is 15 amino acids long. The germline CDR1 and CDR2 sequences are WNHNN and SYGVQD (reference sequence). CDR3 sequence (DNA): TGCGCCAGCAGTGAGACGGGACGGGATGGGGGTGAGCAGTTCTTC. It is translated as CASSETGRDGGEQFF.

This chain joins TRBV6-5 and TRBJ2-7; possibly TRBD1 for D (8 bases). CDR1 and CDR2 from the germline V gene are MNHEY and SVGAGI. V lost 5 bases and J lost 3, with 17 bases in between. This CDR3 has 15 residues. CDR3 sequence: CASSIWTGRVYEQYF. In nucleotides, the CDR3 is TGTGCCAGCAGTATCTGGACAGGGAGGGTCTACGAGCAGTACTTC.

The count of this clone is one. The chain carries TRBV18 and TRBJ2-5, with D perhaps matching TRBD2 (6 bases). The DNA end lines up better with TRBJ2-7; the J call may be wrong. The CDR3 runs to 14 residues. Germline CDR1 is KGHSH and CDR2 is LQKENI. This CDR3 reads CASSPRGISYEQYF. The CDR3, as DNA: TGTGCCAGCTCACCCCGGGGGATTTCCTACGAGCAGTACTTC.

The genes are TRBV2 and TRBJ2-2; D is perhaps TRBD2 (5 bases). The CDR3 is 14 residues long. Trimming pared 9 bases from V and 2 bases from J, leaving 13 bases between. Per germline, CDR1 SNHLY and CDR2 FYNNEI. Written as DNA, the CDR3 is TGTGCCAGTACCGGGGTAGCCAACACCGGGGAGCTGTTTTTT. Amino acids: CASTGVANTGELFF.

The CDR3 protein is CASSLLAGRTDTQYF. In DNA, the CDR3 is TGTGCCAGCAGCCTGCTAGCGGGCCGCACAGATACGCAGTATTTT. The gene calls are TRBV27 and TRBJ2-3, with TRBD2 identical over 8 bases. The trim removed 6 bases at V and 1 base at J, leaving 6 bases unmatched. CDR1 and CDR2 (germline): MNHEY, SMNVEV (reference sequence). The CDR3 runs to 15 residues.

This chain connects TRBV7-9 to TRBJ1-4, with 9 bases aligning to TRBD1. Germline lookup yields CDR1 SEHNR and CDR2 FQNEAQ (reference sequence). The J segment lost 3 bases and the V segment lost 5 bases, leaving 7 bases of the junction unmatched. This CDR3 is 16 amino acids long. CDR3 nucleotide sequence: TGTGCCAGCAGCGGGGAACAGGGGGCGTCTAATGAAAAACTGTTTTTT. As protein: CASSGEQGASNEKLFF.